This section outlines one T cell receptor (beta chain) sequence together with its context. The antigen is undetermined. V was pared by 4 bases and J by 4 bases, with 4 bases of the junction left unmatched. CDR1 LGHNA and CDR2 YNFKEQ come from the germline V gene. CDR3 length: 16 amino acids. This entry comes from a study of Graves' ophthalmopathy and Graves' hyperthyroidism. Study conclusions and caveats: Ophthalmopathy versus stable hyperthyroidism: 13-signature model gave around 90% sensitivity, 80% to 84% specificity. As the model predicted ophthalmopathy progression, it achieved a sensitivity of 70% to 71% and a specificity of more than 72%.

The TCR beta CDR3 regions underwent amplification from RNA transcripts. The workflow started with a first-round RT-PCR run with HTBI primers and then moved on to a second-round multiplex PCR. MiXCR was run by TCRdb on the multiplex PCR reads, yielding one entry per CDR3 protein. This sample has about 740,000 distinct CDR3 sequences, with roughly 41% found just once. This rearrangement joins TRBV4-2 to TRBJ2-2; 12 bases match TRBD2. This sequence was found in an adult man with Graves' ophthalmopathy. The material sequenced was peripheral blood. The CDR3 here is CASSLRTSGATGELFF. The CDR3 DNA sequence: TGTGCCAGCAGCCTCCGGACTAGCGGGGCCACCGGGGAGCTGTTTTTT.